This T cell receptor beta chain was sequenced in a study of early stage breast cancer tumors. The CDR3 totals 17 residues. Method: immunoSEQ multiplex PCR; TCRdb's copy keeps in-frame clones and lacks some. The table includes fewer than 35,000 clones, approximately 70% detected once. This clone was detected a few times. Source material: breast tumor tissue. This rearrangement joins TRBV21-1 to TRBJ2-3; TRBD2, the table's D call, was not compared with the DNA. TRBV21-1 is flagged as a pseudogene. This TCR derives from a person aged 30-39 years with breast cancer. The CDR3 coding sequence is TGTGCCAGCAGCGCATTCTTTAGCCCCAGAATGACAGATACGCAGTATTTT. It codes for CASSAFFSPRMTDTQYF.